This is a list of T cell receptor beta chains from one sample in a study of blood T cells in healthy people across ages. TCRdb itself ran the 5' RACE reads through MiXCR, one entry per CDR3 protein. Of over 1.5 million distinct CDR3 sequences listed, less than 50% were seen once; the top ten hold approximately 2.1%. The sequenced sample was blood. Receptor source: a woman in her 40s in good health. The CDR3 runs from the conserved cysteine through the conserved F or W. D genes are given only for firm matches. The listing skips clone size in some rows; elsewhere it reads once, few, many or a size class.

CDR3 | DNA | J | size | V | length | D
CASSTAGTGVEAFF | TGTGCCAGCAGCACCGCCGGGACAGGGGTTGAAGCTTTCTTT | TRBJ1-1 | . | TRBV5-6 | 14 | TRBD1
CASSFTIPGPTLGELFF | TGTGCCAGCAGCTTCACGATACCGGGACCAACCCTCGGGGAGCTGTTTTTT | TRBJ2-2 | few | TRBV11-2 | 17 | .
CSARASGGGEQFF | TGCAGTGCCAGGGCATCGGGCGGTGGTGAGCAGTTCTTC | TRBJ2-1 | . | TRBV20-1 | 13 | .
CASSQAQGSYNEQFF | TGTGCCAGCAGCCAAGCCCAGGGCTCCTACAATGAGCAGTTCTTC | TRBJ2-1 | once | TRBV4-2 | 15 | .
CASSQASGGARNEQYF | TGTGCCAGCAGCCAAGCCAGCGGGGGGGCCAGGAATGAGCAGTACTTC | TRBJ2-7 | . | TRBV4-2 | 16 | TRBD2
CASSYSKYSSTDTQYF | TGTGCCAGCAGTTACTCGAAGTACTCGAGCACAGATACGCAGTATTTT | TRBJ2-3 | . | TRBV6-5 | 16 | .
CASRLGLSGISYNEQFF | TGTGCCAGCAGATTAGGGCTGTCCGGGATCTCCTACAATGAGCAGTTCTTC | TRBJ2-1 | few | TRBV12-3/TRBV12-4 | 17 | .
CASSLGWVNTEAFF | TGTGCCAGCAGCTTGGGGTGGGTGAACACTGAAGCTTTCTTT | TRBJ1-1 | few | TRBV5-6 | 14 | .
CATSRERGPNNEQFF | TGTGCCACCAGCAGAGAGCGGGGGCCGAACAATGAGCAGTTCTTC | TRBJ2-1 | few | TRBV15 | 15 | .
CASSLGSTGQPYGYTF | TGTGCCAGCAGCTTAGGGTCAACAGGGCAGCCCTATGGCTACACCTTC | TRBJ1-2 | . | TRBV13 | 16 | .
CASSGGPSANYGYTF | TGTGCCAGCAGTGGTGGACCTTCAGCTAACTATGGCTACACCTTC | TRBJ1-2 | . | TRBV2 | 15 | .
CASSPTRGGCCGYTF | TGTGCCAGCAGCCCCACCAGGGGTGGGTGTTGTGGCTACACCTTC | TRBJ1-2 | . | TRBV16 | 15 | .
CASLRTGSPLVETQYF | TGTGCCAGCCTTCGGACAGGGAGCCCCCTCGTAGAGACCCAGTACTTC | TRBJ2-5 | . | TRBV6-5 | 16 | TRBD1
CASSTTTGRGNSPLHF | TGTGCCAGCAGTACAACGACAGGGAGAGGAAATTCACCCCTCCACTTT | TRBJ1-6 | . | TRBV14 | 16 | TRBD1
CASSPAWRGVQETQYF | TGTGCCAGCAGCCCCGCCTGGCGGGGGGTCCAAGAGACCCAGTACTTC | TRBJ2-5 | . | TRBV9 | 16 | TRBD2
CASSYSDSSLAKNIQYF | TGTGCCAGCAGTTACTCCGACAGTAGCTTAGCCAAAAACATTCAGTACTTC | TRBJ2-4 | . | TRBV6-6 | 17 | .
CASSTIAGGYEQYF | TGCGCCAGCAGCACCATAGCGGGTGGCTACGAGCAGTACTTC | TRBJ2-7 | few | TRBV5-1 | 14 | TRBD2
CASSRDTRLFF | TGCGCCAGCAGCCGCGACACGCGATTGTTTTTT | TRBJ1-4 | . | TRBV4-1 | 11 | .
CASMRGGQSEQFF | TGTGCCAGCATGAGGGGGGGCCAGTCCGAGCAGTTCTTC | TRBJ2-1 | few | TRBV12-3/TRBV12-4 | 13 | .
CASRRTGGAWNEQFF | TGTGCCAGCAGAAGGACAGGGGGCGCGTGGAATGAGCAGTTCTTC | TRBJ2-1 | . | TRBV2 | 15 | TRBD1
CASQQGQGNTEAFF | TGCGCCAGCCAACAGGGACAGGGGAACACTGAAGCTTTCTTT | TRBJ1-1 | . | TRBV5-1 | 14 | TRBD1
CASTVGGVAYEQYF | TGTGCCAGCACCGTCGGAGGGGTGGCTTACGAGCAGTACTTC | TRBJ2-7 | . | TRBV28 | 14 | .
CSVERLAGTINEQFF | TGCAGCGTTGAAAGACTAGCGGGGACTATCAATGAGCAGTTCTTC | TRBJ2-1 | few | TRBV29-1 | 15 | TRBD2
CASSSSGGLNYEQYF | TGTGCCAGCAGCTCCTCTGGGGGCCTCAACTACGAGCAGTACTTC | TRBJ2-7 | . | TRBV7-2 | 15 | .
CASSFRGRAEAFF | . | TRBJ1-1 | . | TRBV5-1 | 13 | .
CSASTGLYYGYTF | TGCAGTGCTAGCACGGGGCTTTACTATGGCTACACCTTC | TRBJ1-2 | . | TRBV20-1 | 13 | .
CASSLGETSGSHSYNEQFF | TGTGCCAGCAGCTTAGGGGAGACTAGCGGGTCCCATTCCTACAATGAGCAGTTCTTC | TRBJ2-1 | few | TRBV7-2 | 19 | TRBD2
CARRQGPRNYGYTF | TGTGCCAGGAGACAGGGCCCTCGTAACTATGGCTACACCTTC | TRBJ1-2 | once | TRBV14 | 14 | TRBD1
CASSLVSGPEKLFF | TGTGCCAGCAGCTTAGTATCAGGTCCGGAAAAACTGTTTTTT | TRBJ1-4 | . | TRBV11-2 | 14 | .
CASSVNPGARQETQYF | TGTGCCAGCAGCGTAAACCCAGGGGCCAGACAAGAGACCCAGTACTTC | TRBJ2-5 | few | TRBV9 | 16 | .
CASSDASAGTNEQFF | TGTGCCAGCAGCGATGCTAGCGCGGGTACCAATGAGCAGTTCTTC | TRBJ2-1 | . | TRBV7-3 | 15 | .
CSALSGTRYNEQFF | TGCAGTGCTTTGAGCGGGACTAGGTACAATGAGCAGTTCTTC | TRBJ2-1 | . | TRBV20-1 | 14 | TRBD2
CASSISRQGNTGELFF | TGTGCCAGCAGCATTTCAAGACAGGGGAACACCGGGGAGCTGTTTTTT | TRBJ2-2 | . | TRBV3-1 | 16 | TRBD1
CSAIPPGQRNPHEQYF | TGCAGTGCTATTCCTCCGGGACAGAGGAACCCCCACGAGCAGTACTTC | TRBJ2-7 | . | TRBV20-1 | 16 | TRBD1
CASSFNAGTSSTDTQYF | TGTGCCAGCAGCTTTAACGCGGGGACCTCTAGCACAGATACGCAGTATTTT | TRBJ2-3 | . | TRBV7-2 | 17 | .
CAISENGEGASDYGYTF | TGTGCCATCAGTGAGAATGGCGAGGGGGCGAGCGACTATGGCTACACCTTC | TRBJ1-2 | . | TRBV10-3 | 17 | TRBD1
CASRPQGAEQYF | TGTGCCAGCAGACCACAGGGAGCCGAGCAGTACTTC | TRBJ2-7 | . | TRBV28 | 12 | .